This TCR beta chain was recorded in a study of human T cells and chemical hapten exposure. V dropped 8 bases and J dropped 5; count of bases not matched to a gene: 4. CDR1 and CDR2 from the germline V gene are GTSNPN and SVGIG (reference sequence). This CDR3 region has 12 residues. This clonotype has a count of ten or more. Noted time point: pre-sensitization, week 0. The treatment: therapeutic diphenylcyclopropenone sensitization with weekly scalp DPC. TCRdb ran MiXCR on the RACE reads and lists one entry per CDR3 protein. This table has tens of thousands of distinct CDR3 sequences, approximately 9.9% appearing once.

The sample here was whole blood, taken in connection with sensitization to the hapten diphenylcyclopropenone (DPC). The rearrangement uses TRBV30 and TRBJ1-1, with TRBD1 matching over 11 bases. The origin of this receptor is a woman aged 40 to 50 with alopecia areata. Some clones in this sample may be carry-over from other donors' samples. CDR3 region: CAGQGAVTEAFF. The CDR3, as DNA: TGTGCCGGACAGGGGGCCGTGACTGAAGCTTTCTTT. Supplemented by reference TRBV30 and TRBJ1-1, the full variable domain reads SQTIHQWPATLVQPVGSPLSLECTVEGTSNPNLYWYRQAAGRGLQLLFYSVGIGQISSEVPQNLSASRPQDRQFILSSKKLLLSDSGFYLCAGQGAVTEAFFGQGTRLTVV.